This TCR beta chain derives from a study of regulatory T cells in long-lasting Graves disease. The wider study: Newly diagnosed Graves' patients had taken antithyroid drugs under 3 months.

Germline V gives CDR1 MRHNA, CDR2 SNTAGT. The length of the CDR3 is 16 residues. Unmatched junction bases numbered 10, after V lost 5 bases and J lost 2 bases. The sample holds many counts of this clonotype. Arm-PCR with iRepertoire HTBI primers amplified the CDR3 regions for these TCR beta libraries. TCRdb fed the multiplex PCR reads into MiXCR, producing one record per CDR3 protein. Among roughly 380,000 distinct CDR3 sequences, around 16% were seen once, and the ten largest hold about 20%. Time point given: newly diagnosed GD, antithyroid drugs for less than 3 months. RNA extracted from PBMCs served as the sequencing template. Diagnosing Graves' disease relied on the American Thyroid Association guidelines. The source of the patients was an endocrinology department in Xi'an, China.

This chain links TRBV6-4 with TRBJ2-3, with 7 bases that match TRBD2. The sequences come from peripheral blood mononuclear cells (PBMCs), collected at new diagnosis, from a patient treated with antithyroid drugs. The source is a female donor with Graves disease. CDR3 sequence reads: CASSYALAEDTDTQYF. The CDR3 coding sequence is TGTGCCAGCAGTTACGCGCTAGCGGAGGACACAGATACGCAGTATTTT.